This T cell receptor (beta chain) is from a study of T cell changes during pregnancy in multiple sclerosis (dated by TCRdb to between 2018 and 2020). Regarding the complete study: The study looked at changes in the T cell repertoire across pregnancy in women with multiple sclerosis.

For this clone: Its specific antigen is unknown. Base qualities are not provided; no much larger clone lies one nucleotide away.

For CDR1 and CDR2, the germline V gene (reference sequence) lists SEHNR and FQNEAQ. Its CDR3 holds 15 amino acids, cysteine through phenylalanine. Only the CDR3 DNA stays, 45 bases, in frame from base 1. V is shortened by 3 bases, J by 5 bases, and the region joining them spans 17 bases. Libraries were constructed by the immunoSEQ multiplex PCR assay. TCRdb retrieved this table from immuneACCESS and kept in-frame rearrangements only. Not all clones are present; in checked studies, unresolved V genes account for under half, and no reason is known for the remainder. This sample gives about 70,000 clones in total; almost 95% of them show up just once. Approximately 2.8% of the sample belongs to the ten largest clones.

The clonotype originates from a female donor in good health, enrolled as a control in a pregnancy study. This chain joins TRBV7-9 to TRBJ2-7; the D segment could be TRBD2, given 6 matching bases. Sequencing used CD8+ T cells from peripheral blood mononuclear cells, obtained in the third trimester of pregnancy. The nucleotide sequence is TGTGCCAGCAGCTTGGGTCAAGGGACTCTCCACGAGCAGTACTTC. Its protein is CASSLGQGTLHEQYF.